Each of the 17 T cell receptor beta chains below was sequenced from the same sample in a study of vaccination effects on CD4 cells after COVID-19. These receptors have no identified antigens. Profiling relied on immunoSEQ multiplex PCR, and the TCRdb table lists in-frame clones only, not all of them. This sample yields around 66,000 clones, of which around 74% are seen a single time; 2% to 2.5% belongs to the top ten. Having been cultured for 10 days, the cells underwent CD4+ T cell isolation. Either the mRNA-1273 or the BNT162b2 vaccine was given to participants as two doses. The source was CD4+ T cells from PBMCs cultured without peptide, collected after COVID-19 vaccination. All receptors derive from a human donor who received a COVID-19 vaccine.

The V and J genes are TRBV6-5 and TRBJ1-2, with D unresolved. This CDR3 comprises 11 residues. Germline values: CDR1 MNHEY, CDR2 SVGAGI. Trimming removed 7 bases from V and 8 bases from J, with 11 bases in between. This CDR3 is CASINKEGYTF. CDR3 coding DNA: TGTGCCAGCATCAACAAGGAAGGCTACACCTTC.

This chain joins TRBV5-4 and TRBJ1-2; D unresolved. Trimming took off 9 bases at V and 8 bases at J, with 20 bases between the two ends. There are 13 residues in the CDR3. Germline assignment: CDR1 SGHNT and CDR2 YYREEE (reference sequence). This chain's CDR3 is CATGGEVRRGYTF. The CDR3 DNA sequence: TGTGCCACCGGTGGGGAGGTACGTCGCGGCTACACCTTC. Combining the CDR3 with reference TRBV5-4 and TRBJ1-2 gives the whole variable domain ETGVTQSPTHLIKTRGQQVTLRCSSQSGHNTVSWYQQALGQGPQFIFQYYREEENGRGNFPPRFSGLQFPNYSSELNVNALELDDSALYLCATGGEVRRGYTFGSGTRLTVV.

The chain joins TRBV4-1 to TRBJ2-2, with 10 bases matching TRBD1. Per germline, CDR1 MGHRA and CDR2 YSYEKL. V shed 5 bases and J 0 bases; nucleotides not matched to a gene: 6. The CDR3 sequence is 17 residues long. The CDR3 loop is CASSVTGGRANTGELFF. The DNA of the CDR3 is TGCGCCAGCAGCGTGACAGGGGGCCGGGCGAACACCGGGGAGCTGTTTTTT.

This clone showed up just a few times. The J gene is TRBJ1-4, the V gene TRBV2; TRBD1 is a possible D gene (5 bases). Trimming took off 11 bases at V and 7 bases at J, with 17 bases between the two ends. Germline CDR1 SNHLY, CDR2 FYNNEI. This CDR3 has 13 residues. CDR3 residues: CADRQFEGEKLFF. The CDR3 DNA reads TGTGCCGACAGACAATTCGAGGGTGAAAAACTGTTTTTT.

The CDR3 spells CASSPLPQGYSYNEQFF. CDR3 in DNA: TGTGCCAGCTCACCACTGCCACAGGGATATTCCTACAATGAGCAGTTCTTC. The chain employs TRBV18 and TRBJ2-1; perhaps TRBD1 as D (6 bases). Germline V gives CDR1 KGHSH, CDR2 LQKENI. Trimming removed 1 base from V and 1 base from J, with 14 bases in between. CDR3 length: 17 amino acids.

The genes are TRBV10-2 and TRBJ1-6, with D hard to call. The CDR3 has 13 amino acids. The V gene lost 3 bases and the J gene lost 13 bases, with 13 bases spanning the gap. The germline CDR1 and CDR2 sequences are WSHSY and SAAADI. CDR3 in DNA: TGCGCCAGCAGTGATCTGGACGGGCTGCCCCTCCACTTT. This translates into CASSDLDGLPLHF.

The chain couples TRBV25-1 to TRBJ1-1, with a weak D call TRBD1 (5 bases). Germline CDR1 is MGHDK and CDR2 is SYGVNS. V was pared by 4 bases and J by 6 bases, with 12 bases between. The CDR3 runs to 13 residues. The DNA for the CDR3 is TGTGCCAGCAGTGTGCCGGGGACGGCTGAAGCTTTCTTT. As protein: CASSVPGTAEAFF.

The chain links TRBV4-3 to TRBJ2-2; tentatively, D is TRBD1 (5 bases). Trimming removed 0 bases at V and 5 bases at J, with 10 bases between. The CDR3 length is 15 residues. CDR1 and CDR2 (germline): LGHNA, YSLEER. This chain's CDR3 is CASSQDLRETGELFF. The CDR3 region has the DNA TGCGCCAGCAGCCAAGATCTCAGGGAAACCGGGGAGCTGTTTTTT.

In this sample, this clone turned up a few times. The rearrangement joins TRBV5-1 to TRBJ2-7; weak D call: TRBD1 (6 bases). V gave up 4 bases and J gave up 5 bases, with 16 bases separating them. The CDR3 has 14 residues. Germline V gives CDR1 SGHRS, CDR2 YFSETQ. The CDR3 here is CASSRGQFPDEQYV. In nucleotides, the CDR3 is TGCGCCAGCAGCCGAGGACAGTTTCCTGACGAGCAGTACGTC.

There are a few counts of this clone. The rearrangement joins TRBV5-1 to TRBJ1-5; a possible D gene is TRBD1 (5 bases). CDR3 length: 14 residues. The germline V and J ends were trimmed by 4 bases and 3 bases, with 11 bases remaining between them. CDR1 is SGHRS and CDR2 is YFSETQ in the germline V gene. This CDR3 reads CASSPGQDNQPQHF. The CDR3 DNA follows: TGCGCCAGCAGCCCAGGACAAGACAATCAGCCCCAGCATTTT.

This rearrangement joins TRBV28 to TRBJ1-2, with D possibly matching TRBD1 (5 bases). V was pared by 6 bases and J by 4 bases, with 12 bases between. The CDR3 runs 13 residues. CDR1 is MDHEN, CDR2 SYDVKM, per germline. This CDR3 is CASRSGGTYGYTF. The CDR3 DNA sequence: TGTGCCAGCAGATCGGGGGGGACCTATGGCTACACCTTC.

This clone was seen once. This chain connects TRBV5-6 to TRBJ1-5, with a possible D match to TRBD1 (6 bases). The germline CDR1 and CDR2 sequences are SGHDT and YYEEEE. Trimming stripped 4 bases from V and 0 bases from J, with 17 bases between. The CDR3 has 17 amino acids. In nucleotides, the CDR3 is TGTGCCAGCAGCCGCAAGGGGGTACCGTATAGCAATCAGCCCCAGCATTTT. It codes for CASSRKGVPYSNQPQHF.

This clone came up once. The chain combines TRBV29-1 with TRBJ2-5, with D unclear. The V and J ends lost 4 bases and 5 bases respectively, with 11 bases between them. Germline CDR1 reads SQVTM; CDR2 reads ANQGSEA. This CDR3 comprises 12 residues. The DNA for the CDR3 is TGCAGCGTTGCTCTCCTTGTGGAGACCCAGTACTTC. This codes for CSVALLVETQYF.

The J gene is TRBJ2-2, the V gene TRBV2; no definite D call. CDR3 length: 13 amino acids. CDR1 and CDR2 from the germline V gene are SNHLY and FYNNEI. V was cut by 4 bases and J by 6 bases, with 9 bases left in between. The CDR3 reads CASSVLFAGELFF. CDR3 nucleotides: TGTGCCAGCAGTGTCTTATTCGCCGGGGAGCTGTTTTTT. The entire variable domain, with the rest obtained from reference TRBV2 and TRBJ2-2, is as follows: EPEVTQTPSHQVTQMGQEVILRCVPISNHLYFYWYRQILGQKVEFLVSFYNNEISEKSEIFDDQFSVERPDGSNFTLKIRSTKLEDSAMYFCASSVLFAGELFFGEGSRLTVL.

The chain employs TRBV5-8 and TRBJ1-1, with D uncertain. This CDR3 contains 13 residues. Looked up from germline, CDR1 is SGHTS and CDR2 is YDEGEE. V gave up 7 bases and J gave up 0 bases, with 10 bases separating them. CDR3 amino acids: CASVIDLNTEAFF. The CDR3 DNA follows: TGTGCCAGCGTTATAGACCTGAACACTGAAGCTTTCTTT.

The genes are TRBV6-6 and TRBJ2-5; the match to TRBD1 covers 11 bases. Trimming removed 7 bases from V and 6 bases from J; junction bases left unmatched: 10. The CDR3 is 15 residues long. From germline, CDR1 is MNHNY and CDR2 SVGAGI (reference sequence). The DNA of the CDR3 is TGTGCCAGCAATGCTAACGGGGACAGGGGGAAGACCCAGTACTTC. Amino acids: CASNANGDRGKTQYF.

The chain uses TRBV19 and TRBJ1-5; D is unresolved. V was cut by 6 bases and J by 4 bases, with 10 bases left in between. The length of the CDR3 is 13 residues. Germline V gene data show CDR1 as LNHDA and CDR2 as SQIVND (reference sequence). CDR3 amino acids: CASSTLSNQPQHF. In DNA, the CDR3 is TGTGCCAGTAGCACGCTGTCAAATCAGCCCCAGCATTTT.